This entry concerns a single TCR beta chain. The source of the sample is a study of early T cells in non-severe SARS-CoV-2 infection. Germline lookup yields CDR1 KGHDR and CDR2 SFDVKD. The CDR3 runs to 14 residues. The V gene lost 3 bases and the J gene lost 1 base, with 8 bases spanning the gap. One entry per CDR3 protein results from TCRdb running MiXCR on the 5' RACE reads. The sample has over 30,000 distinct CDR3 sequences, around 6.9% seen once. The material sequenced was whole blood, taken at baseline. This TCR came from an adult who was a healthcare worker with PCR-confirmed SARS-CoV-2 infection or an uninfected control (not recorded which). The chain joins TRBV24-1 to TRBJ2-5; D might be TRBD2 (5 bases). The CDR3 DNA sequence: TGTGCCACCAGTGATATGAGGGCCCAAGAGACCCAGTACTTC. This encodes CATSDMRAQETQYF.